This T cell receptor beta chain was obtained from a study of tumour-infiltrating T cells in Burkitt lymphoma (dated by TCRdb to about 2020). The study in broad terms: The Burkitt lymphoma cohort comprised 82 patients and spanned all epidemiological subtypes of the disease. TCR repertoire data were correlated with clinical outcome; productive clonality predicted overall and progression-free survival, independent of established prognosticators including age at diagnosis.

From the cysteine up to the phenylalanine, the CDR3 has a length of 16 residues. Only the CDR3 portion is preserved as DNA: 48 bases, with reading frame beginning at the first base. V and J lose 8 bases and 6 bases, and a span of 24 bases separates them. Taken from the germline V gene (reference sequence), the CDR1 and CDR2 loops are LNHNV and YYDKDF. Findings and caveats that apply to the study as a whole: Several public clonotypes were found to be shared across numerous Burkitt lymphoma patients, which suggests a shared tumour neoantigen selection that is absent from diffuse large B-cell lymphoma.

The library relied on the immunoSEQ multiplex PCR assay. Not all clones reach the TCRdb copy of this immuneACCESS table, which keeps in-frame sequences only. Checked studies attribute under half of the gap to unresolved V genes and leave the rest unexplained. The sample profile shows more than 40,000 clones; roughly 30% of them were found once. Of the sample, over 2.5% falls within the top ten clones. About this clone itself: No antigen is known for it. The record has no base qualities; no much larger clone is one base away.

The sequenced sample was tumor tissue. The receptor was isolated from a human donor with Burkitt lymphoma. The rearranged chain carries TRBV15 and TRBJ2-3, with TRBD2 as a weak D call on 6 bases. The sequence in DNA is TGTGCCACCTTAACAACCGTTGCGGGGCCGGGGGATACGCAGTATTTT. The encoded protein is CATLTTVAGPGDTQYF.